This is a list of T cell receptor beta chains from one sample in a study of blood T cell repertoires in COVID-19. Sequencing used immunoSEQ multiplex PCR; TCRdb keeps in-frame clones, though not all of them. Of around 280,000 clones in the sample, 88% were seen once. The sample comprised peripheral blood. Every receptor here comes from a woman younger than 45 with COVID-19, enrolled during active disease. Each CDR3 is given with its conserved first and last residue. The D gene is left open where the match is weak. Not every row has a clone size; where given, it reads once, few, many or a size class.

clone size: NA; J gene: TRBJ2-7; D gene: NA; V gene: TRBV4-2; CDR3 DNA: TGTGCCAGCAGCCAAGAGGGGGGGCCTATCTACGAGCAGTACTTC; CDR3 protein: CASSQEGGPIYEQYF
clone size: NA; J gene: TRBJ2-6; D gene: NA; V gene: TRBV27; CDR3 DNA: TGTGCCAGCAGACGTCAGGGCTCTGGGGCCAACGTCCTGACTTTC; CDR3 protein: CASRRQGSGANVLTF
clone size: NA; J gene: TRBJ2-5; D gene: TRBD2; V gene: TRBV29-1; CDR3 DNA: TGCAGCGTTGGGGGGCTAGCGGGAGGTTCCCCACAAGAGACCCAGTACTTC; CDR3 protein: CSVGGLAGGSPQETQYF
clone size: NA; J gene: TRBJ1-5; D gene: NA; V gene: TRBV2; CDR3 DNA: TGTGCCAGCAGACATCAGACAAATAGCAATCAGCCCCAGCATTTT; CDR3 protein: CASRHQTNSNQPQHF
clone size: NA; J gene: TRBJ1-2; D gene: TRBD1; V gene: TRBV5-1; CDR3 DNA: TGCGCCAGCAGCGCCGGGGGACAGGCCTATGGCTACACCTTC; CDR3 protein: CASSAGGQAYGYTF
clone size: NA; J gene: TRBJ2-7; D gene: TRBD1; V gene: TRBV20-1; CDR3 DNA: TGCAGTGCTAGTAGGACAGGGTTCGAGCAGTACTTC; CDR3 protein: CSASRTGFEQYF
clone size: NA; J gene: TRBJ2-5; D gene: NA; V gene: TRBV6-5; CDR3 DNA: TGTGCCAGCAGGCCCCAGGGTCGGGAGACCCAGTACTTC; CDR3 protein: CASRPQGRETQYF
clone size: NA; J gene: TRBJ2-3; D gene: TRBD2; V gene: TRBV29-1; CDR3 DNA: TGCAGCGCTGGACTAGCGGGAGGGACAGATACGCAGTATTTT; CDR3 protein: CSAGLAGGTDTQYF
clone size: NA; J gene: TRBJ2-5; D gene: NA; V gene: TRBV7-2; CDR3 DNA: TGTGCCAGCGACCCGTTAGGGACACCCGAGCAGGAGACCCAGTACTTC; CDR3 protein: CASDPLGTPEQETQYF
clone size: few; J gene: TRBJ2-3; D gene: TRBD2; V gene: TRBV24-1; CDR3 DNA: TGTGCCACCAGTAAACTAGCGGAGTCAGATACGCAGTATTTT; CDR3 protein: CATSKLAESDTQYF
clone size: once; J gene: TRBJ2-2; D gene: NA; V gene: TRBV6-5; CDR3 DNA: TGTGCCAGCAGAGAGCGTTACGGGGAGCTGTTTTTT; CDR3 protein: CASRERYGELFF
clone size: NA; J gene: TRBJ1-4; D gene: NA; V gene: TRBV6-5; CDR3 DNA: TGTGCCAGCACCTCGGGGGGGTACAGGGAAAAACTGTTTTTT; CDR3 protein: CASTSGGYREKLFF
clone size: few; J gene: TRBJ1-1; D gene: NA; V gene: TRBV9; CDR3 DNA: TGTGCCAGCAGCGTAGGTGGAGGGATCGGAGCTTTCTTT; CDR3 protein: CASSVGGGIGAFF
clone size: NA; J gene: TRBJ2-1; D gene: TRBD2; V gene: TRBV19; CDR3 DNA: TGTGCCAGTAGTATCGTAAGCGGGGGGGACTCCTACAATGAGCAGTTCTTC; CDR3 protein: CASSIVSGGDSYNEQFF
clone size: NA; J gene: TRBJ1-1; D gene: TRBD1; V gene: TRBV30; CDR3 DNA: TGTGCCCACGGACAGGGGGCTCAAGCTTTCTTT; CDR3 protein: CAHGQGAQAFF
clone size: NA; J gene: TRBJ1-2; D gene: NA; V gene: TRBV6-2/TRBV6-3; CDR3 DNA: TGTGCCAGCAGTTACGACCCGACTATCTATGGCTACACCTTC; CDR3 protein: CASSYDPTIYGYTF
clone size: NA; J gene: TRBJ2-3; D gene: NA; V gene: TRBV6-6; CDR3 DNA: TGTGCCAGCAGTTCAACACGCACAGATACGCAGTATTTT; CDR3 protein: CASSSTRTDTQYF
clone size: few; J gene: TRBJ2-2; D gene: TRBD2; V gene: TRBV28; CDR3 DNA: TGTGCCAGCAGGACTAGCGGGAGGGCCATCGGGGAGCTGTTTTTT; CDR3 protein: CASRTSGRAIGELFF
clone size: once; J gene: TRBJ2-1; D gene: TRBD2; V gene: TRBV7-6; CDR3 DNA: TGTGCCAGCAGCCCTGGGACTAGCGGGAGCCGTGAGCAGTTCTTC; CDR3 protein: CASSPGTSGSREQFF
clone size: NA; J gene: TRBJ1-4; D gene: TRBD1; V gene: TRBV7-9; CDR3 DNA: TGTGCCAGCAGCCCAAAGGGACAGCGGAGTGAAAAACTGTTTTTT; CDR3 protein: CASSPKGQRSEKLFF
clone size: NA; J gene: TRBJ2-2; D gene: TRBD1; V gene: TRBV9; CDR3 DNA: TGTGCCAGCAGCGTAGGGCAGGGGGCTAGCACCGGGGAGCTGTTTTTT; CDR3 protein: CASSVGQGASTGELFF
clone size: NA; J gene: TRBJ2-7; D gene: NA; V gene: TRBV12-3/TRBV12-4; CDR3 DNA: TGTGCCAGCAGTCGCGACTACGAGCAGTACTTC; CDR3 protein: CASSRDYEQYF
clone size: few; J gene: TRBJ2-7; D gene: NA; V gene: TRBV3-1/TRBV3-2; CDR3 DNA: TGTGCCAGCAGCCAAGATACACGTCGTTACGAGCAGTACTTC; CDR3 protein: CASSQDTRRYEQYF
clone size: NA; J gene: TRBJ1-4; D gene: NA; V gene: TRBV28; CDR3 DNA: TGTGCTTCCAGGGAGGGGTTGGAAAAACTGTTTTTT; CDR3 protein: CASREGLEKLFF
clone size: NA; J gene: TRBJ1-1; D gene: TRBD1; V gene: TRBV6-2/TRBV6-3; CDR3 DNA: TGTGCCAGCAGCATGACAGGGTGGGGGACTGAAGCTTTCTTT; CDR3 protein: CASSMTGWGTEAFF
clone size: NA; J gene: TRBJ2-1; D gene: NA; V gene: TRBV4-3; CDR3 DNA: TGCGCCAGCAGCCTGGGGGGTGACTACTACAATGAGCAGTTCTTC; CDR3 protein: CASSLGGDYYNEQFF